The 13 T cell receptor beta chains below come from one sample, sequenced in a study of beta chain features in type 1 diabetes. Points from the study as a whole: Researchers report that Type 1 diabetes patients had moderately but significantly shorter TCRB CDR3s across all four CD4+ subsets.

Investigators reverse transcribed all isolated RNA, so they sequenced expressed TCRB transcripts. Profiled with immunoSEQ multiplex PCR; TCRdb holds only in-frame clones, not every one. Of around 710,000 clones listed, roughly 12% are singletons. Their recognized antigens are unknown. The sequencing input was naive CD4+ T cells from blood. The receptors here all came from a young man with type 1 diabetes.

The rearrangement links TRBV10-3 to TRBJ1-2, with D perhaps matching TRBD1 (6 bases). The CDR3 is 12 amino acids. The V end lost 8 bases, the J end lost 5 bases, and 12 bases lay between the germline ends. Looked up from germline, CDR1 is ENHRY and CDR2 is SYGVKD. CDR3 protein: CAIGGQSYGYTF. Here the CDR3 DNA reads TGTGCCATCGGGGGACAATCATATGGCTACACCTTC.

V is TRBV2 and J is TRBJ2-1; D not certain. The CDR3 runs 15 residues. CDR1 and CDR2 from the germline V gene are SNHLY and FYNNEI. Trimming stripped 7 bases from V and 4 bases from J, with 17 bases between. For the CDR3, the DNA is TGTGCCAGCAAATTGGGGTCCGTCGGATACAATGAGCAGTTCTTC. This encodes CASKLGSVGYNEQFF.

This clone was seen only a few times. In DNA form, the CDR3 reads TGTGCCAGCAGTGAAAACGGACAAGAGACCCAGTACTTC. Its protein product is CASSENGQETQYF. The J gene is TRBJ2-5, the V gene TRBV2; D ambiguous. Trimming pared 2 bases from V and 2 bases from J, leaving 6 bases between. The germline gives CDR1 SNHLY, CDR2 FYNNEI. This CDR3 region has 13 residues.

This clone was recorded a few times. The chain recombines TRBV10-3 with TRBJ2-1, with TRBD1 as a possible D gene (5 bases). CDR1 is ENHRY, CDR2 SYGVKD, per germline. Trimming shortened V by 0 bases and J by 0 bases, and 12 bases separated the two germline ends. The CDR3 sequence is 17 residues long. Here the CDR3 DNA reads TGTGCCATCAGTGAGTCAGGGGCCTTCAGCTCCTACAATGAGCAGTTCTTC. It is translated as CAISESGAFSSYNEQFF.

This chain joins TRBV4-3 and TRBJ2-2, with D uncertain. CDR3 length: 15 amino acids. V was pared by 5 bases and J by 1 base, with 11 bases between. CDR1 and CDR2 from the germline V gene are LGHNA and YSLEER. The CDR3 DNA reads as TGCGCCAGCAGCACCCGGACGGAGAACACCGGGGAGCTGTTTTTT. Protein product: CASSTRTENTGELFF.

The V gene is TRBV6-5, the J gene TRBJ1-5, with D maybe TRBD1 (6 bases). Trimming shortened V by 5 bases and J by 7 bases, and 18 bases separated the two germline ends. The CDR3 is 15 amino acids. CDR1 MNHEY and CDR2 SVGAGI come from the germline V gene. The DNA for the CDR3 is TGTGCCAGCAGTCCTCTACAGGGAGGAGAACAGCCCCAGCATTTT. Its translation is CASSPLQGGEQPQHF.

CDR3 DNA: TGTGCCAGCAGACCGGGACAGGCGCTCGGGGAGCTGTTTTTT. Amino acid sequence: CASRPGQALGELFF. The chain links TRBV6-5 to TRBJ2-2; the match to TRBD1 covers 8 bases. The germline V gene encodes CDR1 MNHEY and CDR2 SVGAGI. The CDR3 is made up of 14 amino acids. The V segment lost 6 bases and the J segment 7 bases; nucleotides outside the gene matches: 7.

This clone turned up a few times. The chain joins TRBV9 to TRBJ2-2; D is possibly TRBD1 (5 bases). Germline V CDR1 and CDR2: SGDLS, YYNGEE. Deletions cut 0 bases from V and 4 bases from J, with 13 bases between. The CDR3 sequence is 16 residues long. CDR3: CASSVERAGLTGELFF. CDR3 bases: TGTGCCAGCAGCGTAGAAAGGGCAGGGCTCACCGGGGAGCTGTTTTTT.

Concerning this clone itself: Other DNA sequences in the sample encode the same CDR3. V gene TRBV7-2 combines with J gene TRBJ2-3; unclear D gene. Germline-derived CDR1 and CDR2 are SGHTA and FQGNSA. The CDR3 loop spans 12 amino acids. The V end was cut by 6 bases, the J end by 0 bases, with 4 bases between. CDR3 sequence reads: CASSLSTDTQYF. For the CDR3, the DNA is TGTGCCAGCAGTTTAAGCACAGATACGCAGTATTTT.

The chain has TRBV7-9 and TRBJ2-1; the D gene is possibly TRBD2 (6 bases). CDR3 size: 13 residues. Germline V gene data show CDR1 as SEHNR and CDR2 as FQNEAQ (reference sequence). V was shortened by 1 base and J by 9 bases, with 10 bases between the two germline ends. CDR3 DNA: TGTGCCAGCAGCTTAGAGGAGGGAGGTGAGCAGTTCTTC. Amino acids: CASSLEEGGEQFF. The full variable domain, completed using reference TRBV7-9 and TRBJ2-1, is DTGVSQNPRHKITKRGQNVTFRCDPISEHNRLYWYRQTLGQGPEFLTYFQNEAQLEKSRLLSDRFSAERPKGSFSTLEIQRTEQGDSAMYLCASSLEEGGEQFFGPGTRLTVL.

CDR3 DNA sequence: TGTGCCAGCATGACTAGCGGGGGACCTACCTACAATGAGCAGTTCTTC. This codes for CASMTSGGPTYNEQFF. The chain is built from TRBV6-6 and TRBJ2-1; 12 bases map to TRBD2. The CDR3 covers 16 residues. V gave up 7 bases and J gave up 2 bases; unmatched junction bases: 6. The germline V gene encodes CDR1 MNHNY and CDR2 SVGAGI (reference sequence).

The rearrangement joins TRBV20-1 to TRBJ2-1; D unclear. CDR3 size: 11 residues. V gave up 4 bases and J gave up 6 bases, with 7 bases separating them. CDR1 is DFQATT and CDR2 is SNEGSKA in the germline V gene (reference sequence). This chain's CDR3 is CSAMSLNEQFF. CDR3 nucleotide sequence: TGCAGTGCTATGTCCCTCAATGAGCAGTTCTTC.

V gene TRBV6-5 combines with J gene TRBJ1-6, with 7 bases fitting TRBD1. J gave up 6 bases and V 1 base, and 6 bases lay outside the gene matches. The CDR3 has 16 residues. CDR1 is MNHEY and CDR2 is SVGAGI in the germline V gene. The CDR3 reads CASSYWNRGGNSPLHF. The CDR3 DNA sequence: TGTGCCAGCAGTTACTGGAACAGGGGAGGTAATTCACCCCTCCACTTT.